The rows below give T cell receptor beta chains drawn from one sample of a study of response to subunit inactivated influenza vaccine. MiXCR, run by TCRdb on the RT-PCR reads, gives a single entry per CDR3 protein. Among about 700,000 distinct CDR3 sequences, approximately 15% were seen once, and the ten largest hold approximately 6.5%. The sequencing used PBMCs from blood, collected less than 15 days before vaccination. Every receptor here comes from a man in his fifties or sixties who received an inactivated influenza vaccine. Each CDR3 is given with its conserved first and last residue. The order of the fields is J gene, V gene, CDR3 length, clone size, D gene, CDR3 DNA, CDR3 protein. A D gene is named only where the DNA matches it firmly. Expanded clones are given a class, and other clones once, few, many or no size at all.

>TRBJ2-3|TRBV5-5|15|few|NA
TGTGCCAGCAGCCCCCGTACAGGCGAGGGGGGTACGCAGTATTTT
CASSPRTGEGGTQYF
>TRBJ2-7|TRBV5-5|12|NA|NA
TGTGCCAGCAGCTCAGACAACTACGAGCAGTACTTC
CASSSDNYEQYF
>TRBJ2-2|TRBV15|15|few|NA
TGTGCCACCAGCATGGGCGGTTTAAATCCCGGGGAGCTGTTTTTT
CATSMGGLNPGELFF
>TRBJ2-5|TRBV25-1|20|few|TRBD2
TGTGCCAGCAGTGGTAAGATCGGGACTAGCCTGCGGGGGCACCTGGAGACCCAGTACTTC
CASSGKIGTSLRGHLETQYF
>TRBJ2-1|TRBV7-2|13|few|NA
TGTGCCAGCACCATCTCATTCAACAATGAGCAGTTCTTC
CASTISFNNEQFF
>TRBJ2-1|TRBV10-1|16|NA|NA
TGCGCCAGCAGTGAGTCGGCGCTACTCAGGGGAAATGTGCAGTTCTTC
CASSESALLRGNVQFF
>TRBJ2-5|TRBV12-3/TRBV12-4|13|few|NA
TGTGCCAGCAGTACCACCCGGGAGGAGACCCAGTACTTC
CASSTTREETQYF
>TRBJ2-1|TRBV20-1|13|few|NA
TGCAGTGCTAGAGATTGGGACGGTGTTCGAACGCTCTTC
CSARDWDGVRTLF
>TRBJ2-3|TRBV12-3/TRBV12-4|18|NA|TRBD2
TGTGCCAGCAGTTTCCCCGCTAACGGAGCGGGAGAAGTAGATACGCAGTATTTT
CASSFPANGAGEVDTQYF
>TRBJ2-1|TRBV12-3/TRBV12-4|14|NA|TRBD2
TGTGCCAGCAATGGACTAGCCTCTTACAATGAGCAGTTCTTC
CASNGLASYNEQFF
>TRBJ2-6|TRBV2|15|few|NA
TGTGCCAGCAGAGCAGCGTTCTCTGGGGCCAACGTCCTGACTTTC
CASRAAFSGANVLTF
>TRBJ1-1|TRBV18|13|few|TRBD1
TGTGCCAGCTCGGTGGGACAGCCCACTGAAGCTTTCTTT
CASSVGQPTEAFF
>TRBJ1-4|TRBV7-9|14|few|NA
TGTGCCAGCAGCCTCAGACAGGAGAATGAAAAACTGTTTTTT
CASSLRQENEKLFF
>TRBJ2-2|TRBV7-6|15|NA|NA
TGTGCCAGCAGCCCAGGTGCAGGGTTGCGCGGGGAGCTGTTTTTT
CASSPGAGLRGELFF
>TRBJ2-1|TRBV4-1|19|few|TRBD1
TGCGCCAGCAGCCTCCTATTGGGGTTAAGGGGACAGGGTACCAATGAGCAGTTCTTC
CASSLLLGLRGQGTNEQFF
>TRBJ2-1|TRBV6-2/TRBV6-3|14|many|NA
TGTGCCAGCAGCGGGTGGGGGTCGGAGGGTGAGCAGTTCTTC
CASSGWGSEGEQFF
>TRBJ1-1|TRBV7-8|14|many|NA
TGTGCCAGCAGCTTAGAACCCGTGGGGGCTGAAGCTTTCTTT
CASSLEPVGAEAFF
>TRBJ2-7|TRBV29-1|13|NA|NA
TGCAGCGTTGAACGGACGGCTAGCAACGAGCAGTACTTC
CSVERTASNEQYF
>TRBJ2-1|TRBV5-6|12|NA|TRBD1
TGTGCCAGCAGCTTGACAGGGGCAAAAAGGTTCTTC
CASSLTGAKRFF
>TRBJ2-2|TRBV10-3|11|NA|NA
TGTGCCATCAGCAGCACCGGGGAGCTGTTTTTT
CAISSTGELFF
>TRBJ1-4|TRBV20-1|12|NA|NA
TGCAGCCCGGGTCTGTTAGGTGAAAAACTGTTTTTT
CSPGLLGEKLFF
>TRBJ2-3|TRBV27|18|once|TRBD2
TGTGCCAGCAGTTTACGCCCAGGACTAGCGGGGGTCACAGATACGCAGTATTTT
CASSLRPGLAGVTDTQYF
>TRBJ2-1|TRBV7-9|15|many|TRBD1
TGTGCCAGCAGCCGGACAGGCGTCTTGTTGGGTGAGCAGTTCTTC
CASSRTGVLLGEQFF
>TRBJ2-2|TRBV5-5|14|few|NA
TGTGCCAGCAGCTTCGGACCCGACACCGGGGAGCTGTTTTTT
CASSFGPDTGELFF
>TRBJ2-1|TRBV27|15|NA|TRBD1
TGTGCCAGCAGTTACCGGGACAGGGTTTACGATGAGCAGTTCTTC
CASSYRDRVYDEQFF
>TRBJ2-1|TRBV5-4|14|NA|NA
TGTGCCAGCAGCTGGGGGGTAGGGTACAATGAGCAGTTCTTC
CASSWGVGYNEQFF
>TRBJ2-1|TRBV19|14|NA|TRBD2
TGTGCCAGTAGTATTACTAGCGGGAGCTATGAGCAGTTCTTC
CASSITSGSYEQFF
>TRBJ2-1|TRBV11-2|16|NA|TRBD1
TGTGCCAGCAGCCCAAATCCCTGGGACAGGGGCAATGAGCAGTTCTTC
CASSPNPWDRGNEQFF
>TRBJ2-2|TRBV6-1|15|few|NA
TGTGCCAGCAGCCCACTGAGGCCGAACACCGGGGAGCTGTTTTTT
CASSPLRPNTGELFF
>TRBJ2-1|TRBV20-1|14|few|TRBD2
TGCAGTGCTACTAATCGAGCGGGAGAGAATGAGCAGTTCTTC
CSATNRAGENEQFF
>TRBJ2-1|TRBV6-2/TRBV6-3|15|NA|NA
TGTGCCAGCAGCTCGGACTGGGGAACCTACAATGAGCAGTTCTTC
CASSSDWGTYNEQFF